The sequence of this TCR beta chain was determined in a study of neoadjuvant nivolumab and ipilimumab in lung cancer. CDR3 length: 15 residues. Trimming removed 1 base from V and 7 bases from J, with 14 bases in between. Germline loops: CDR1 KGHSH, CDR2 LQKENI. Generated by immunoSEQ multiplex PCR, the TCRdb table keeps only in-frame clones and is missing some. Among some 2,200 clones listed, approximately 84% were seen once. This receptor was taken from an adult with non-small cell lung cancer. The sequencing here drew on adjacent normal lung tissue, taken after neoadjuvant nivolumab, alone or with ipilimumab, at or shortly before surgery. The chain links TRBV18 to TRBJ2-1; a possible D gene is TRBD2 (6 bases). In DNA form, the CDR3 reads TGTGCCAGCTCACCACTGCCTAGCGCTAATAATGAGCAGTTCTTC. The encoded protein is CASSPLPSANNEQFF.